These T cell receptor beta chains were read from a single sample in a study of CDR3 diversity in severe acne. TCRdb called the PCR reads again in MiXCR, with one record for every CDR3 protein. The sample has about 76,000 distinct CDR3 sequences, over 40% seen once; the top ten hold roughly 13%. The sequenced sample consisted of blood. These receptors originate from a male donor in good health, without acne. The CDR3 runs from the conserved cysteine through the conserved F or W. Fields, in order: J gene, V gene, CDR3 protein.

j_gene: TRBJ1-5; v_gene: TRBV10-3; CDR3aa: CATYRGSNQPQHF
j_gene: TRBJ2-3; v_gene: TRBV6-4; CDR3aa: CASSEGGYTDTQYF
j_gene: TRBJ2-5; v_gene: TRBV7-9; CDR3aa: CASSPEGLLQETQYF
j_gene: TRBJ2-7; v_gene: TRBV6-5; CDR3aa: CASSGLAGGYEQYF
j_gene: TRBJ1-5; v_gene: TRBV6-1; CDR3aa: CASTRLLSNQPQHF
j_gene: TRBJ1-5; v_gene: TRBV20-1; CDR3aa: CSADIAGLNQPQHF
j_gene: TRBJ2-7; v_gene: TRBV9; CDR3aa: CASSVSGLCSYEQYF
j_gene: TRBJ2-5; v_gene: TRBV7-2; CDR3aa: CASSFQPEYQETQYF
j_gene: TRBJ1-1; v_gene: TRBV19; CDR3aa: CASSAGGQGNTEAFF
j_gene: TRBJ2-7; v_gene: TRBV4-1; CDR3aa: CASSQEISGGAANEQYF
j_gene: TRBJ1-1; v_gene: TRBV19; CDR3aa: CASSKGPGNTEAFF
j_gene: TRBJ2-7; v_gene: TRBV7-9; CDR3aa: CASSPTDYEQYF
j_gene: TRBJ1-6; v_gene: TRBV12-3/TRBV12-4; CDR3aa: CASSLGTGVNNSPLHF
j_gene: TRBJ1-5; v_gene: TRBV4-2; CDR3aa: CASSFSTANQPQHF
j_gene: TRBJ2-2; v_gene: TRBV19; CDR3aa: CASSERELFF
j_gene: TRBJ2-5; v_gene: TRBV7-6; CDR3aa: CASSPGGTQYF
j_gene: TRBJ2-3; v_gene: TRBV5-1; CDR3aa: CASSYARGLGTDTQYF
j_gene: TRBJ2-1; v_gene: TRBV7-8; CDR3aa: CASSLGLGGSSYEQFF
j_gene: TRBJ1-1; v_gene: TRBV12-3/TRBV12-4; CDR3aa: CASSPRSVNTEAFF
j_gene: TRBJ1-5; v_gene: TRBV28; CDR3aa: CASSYPEGSPVGNQPQHF
j_gene: TRBJ2-7; v_gene: TRBV7-8; CDR3aa: CASSLADVKQYF
j_gene: TRBJ2-7; v_gene: TRBV5-1; CDR3aa: CASSLGTGVYEQYF
j_gene: TRBJ2-3; v_gene: TRBV24-1; CDR3aa: CATSDQGLVAGVPDTW
j_gene: TRBJ1-5; v_gene: TRBV5-1; CDR3aa: CASSLTGADQPQHF
j_gene: TRBJ2-7; v_gene: TRBV11-2; CDR3aa: CVSSLDREGARAYERYF
j_gene: TRBJ2-7; v_gene: TRBV6-1; CDR3aa: CASCRGQGGEQYF
j_gene: TRBJ1-2; v_gene: TRBV10-3; CDR3aa: CAIRTSGTGTNEQFFGPGEGGYTF
j_gene: TRBJ1-2; v_gene: TRBV5-8; CDR3aa: CASTDWGYTF
j_gene: TRBJ2-6; v_gene: TRBV7-2; CDR3aa: CASSLSSGSSGANVLTF
j_gene: TRBJ2-5; v_gene: TRBV6-6; CDR3aa: CASSYSTSGQGVETQYF
j_gene: TRBJ1-1; v_gene: TRBV7-9; CDR3aa: CATRRAGDTEAFF
j_gene: TRBJ2-2; v_gene: TRBV5-5; CDR3aa: CASSLGVGGFGELFF
j_gene: TRBJ2-2; v_gene: TRBV9; CDR3aa: CASKADYVGTRELFF
j_gene: TRBJ2-5; v_gene: TRBV7-3; CDR3aa: CASSLHGDQETQYF
j_gene: TRBJ2-7; v_gene: TRBV4-1; CDR3aa: CASSQAGTSGTYEQYF
j_gene: TRBJ1-5; v_gene: TRBV2; CDR3aa: CAGVDVINQPQHF